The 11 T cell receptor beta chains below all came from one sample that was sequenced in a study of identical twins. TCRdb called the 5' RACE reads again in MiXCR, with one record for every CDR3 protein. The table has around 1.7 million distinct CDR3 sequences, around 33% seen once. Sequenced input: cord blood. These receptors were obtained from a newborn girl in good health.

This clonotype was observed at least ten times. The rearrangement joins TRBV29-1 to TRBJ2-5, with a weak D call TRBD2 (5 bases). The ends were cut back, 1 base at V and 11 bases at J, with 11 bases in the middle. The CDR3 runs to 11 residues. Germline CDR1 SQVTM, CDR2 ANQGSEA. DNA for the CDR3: TGCAGCGTTGAAGGGCTAGCCGAACAGTACTTC. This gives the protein CSVEGLAEQYF.

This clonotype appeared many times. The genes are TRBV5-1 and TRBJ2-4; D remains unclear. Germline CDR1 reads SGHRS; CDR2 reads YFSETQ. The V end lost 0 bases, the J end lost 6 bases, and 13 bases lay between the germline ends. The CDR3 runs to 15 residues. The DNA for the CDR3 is TGCGCCAGCAGCTTGGATTCCAGTTTTATAAACATTCAGTACTTC. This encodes CASSLDSSFINIQYF.

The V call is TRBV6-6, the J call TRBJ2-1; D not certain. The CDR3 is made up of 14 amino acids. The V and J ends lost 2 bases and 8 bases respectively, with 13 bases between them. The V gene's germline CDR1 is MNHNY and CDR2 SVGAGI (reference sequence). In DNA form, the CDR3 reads TGTGCCAGCAGTTACAGAATGGGCTGGGATGAGCAGTTCTTC. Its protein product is CASSYRMGWDEQFF.

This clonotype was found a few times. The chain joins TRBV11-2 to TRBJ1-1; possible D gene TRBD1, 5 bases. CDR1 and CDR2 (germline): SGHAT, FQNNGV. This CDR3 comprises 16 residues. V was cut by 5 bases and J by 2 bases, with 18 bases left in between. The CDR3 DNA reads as TGTGCCAGCAGCCTAGGTAATCCGGGGCGAAACACTGAAGCTTTCTTT. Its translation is CASSLGNPGRNTEAFF. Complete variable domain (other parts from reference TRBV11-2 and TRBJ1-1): EAGVAQSPRYKIIEKRQSVAFWCNPISGHATLYWYQQILGQGPKLLIQFQNNGVVDDSQLPKDRFSAERLKGVDSTLKIQPAKLEDSAVYLCASSLGNPGRNTEAFFGQGTRLTVV.

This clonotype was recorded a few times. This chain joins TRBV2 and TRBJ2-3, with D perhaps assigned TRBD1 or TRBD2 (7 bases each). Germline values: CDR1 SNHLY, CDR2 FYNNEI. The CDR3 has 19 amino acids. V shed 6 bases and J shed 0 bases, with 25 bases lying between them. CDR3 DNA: TGTGCCAGCAGGGCCCCTCGGCGGGGGACAGATTCTAGCACAGATACGCAGTATTTT. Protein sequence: CASRAPRRGTDSSTDTQYF.

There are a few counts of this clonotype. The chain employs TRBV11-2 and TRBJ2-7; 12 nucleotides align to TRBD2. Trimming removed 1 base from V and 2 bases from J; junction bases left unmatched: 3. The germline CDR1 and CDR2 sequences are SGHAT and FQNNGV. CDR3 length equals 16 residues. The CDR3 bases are TGTGCCAGCAGCTTAGTAGGACTAGCGGGGACCTACGAGCAGTACTTC. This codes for CASSLVGLAGTYEQYF. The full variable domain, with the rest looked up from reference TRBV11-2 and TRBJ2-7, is EAGVAQSPRYKIIEKRQSVAFWCNPISGHATLYWYQQILGQGPKLLIQFQNNGVVDDSQLPKDRFSAERLKGVDSTLKIQPAKLEDSAVYLCASSLVGLAGTYEQYFGPGTRLTVT.

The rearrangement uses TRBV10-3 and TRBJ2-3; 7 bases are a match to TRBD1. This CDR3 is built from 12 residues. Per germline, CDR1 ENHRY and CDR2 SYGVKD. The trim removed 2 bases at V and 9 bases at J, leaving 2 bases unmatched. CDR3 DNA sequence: TGTGCCATCAGTGAGGACAGGGCCACGCAGTATTTT. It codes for CAISEDRATQYF.

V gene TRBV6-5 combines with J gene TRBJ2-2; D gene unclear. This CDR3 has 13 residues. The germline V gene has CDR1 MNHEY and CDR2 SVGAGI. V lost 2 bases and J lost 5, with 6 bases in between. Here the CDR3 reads CASSYPRTGELFF. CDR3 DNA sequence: TGTGCCAGCAGTTACCCCCGAACCGGGGAGCTGTTTTTT.

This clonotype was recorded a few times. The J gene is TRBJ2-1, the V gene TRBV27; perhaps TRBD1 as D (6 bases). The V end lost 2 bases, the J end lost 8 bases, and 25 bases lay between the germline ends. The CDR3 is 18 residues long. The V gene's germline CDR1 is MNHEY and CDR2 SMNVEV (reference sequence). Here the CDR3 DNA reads TGTGCCAGCAGTTTAAGGGGGTACCCACTGGGGCGACCCGATGAGCAGTTCTTC. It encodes CASSLRGYPLGRPDEQFF.

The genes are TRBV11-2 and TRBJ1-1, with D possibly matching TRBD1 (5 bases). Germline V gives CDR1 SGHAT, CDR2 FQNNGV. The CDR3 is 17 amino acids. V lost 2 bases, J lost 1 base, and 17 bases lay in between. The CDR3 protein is CASSLTLLRDRNTEAFF. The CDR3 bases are TGTGCCAGCAGCTTAACTCTCCTCAGGGACCGGAACACTGAAGCTTTCTTT.

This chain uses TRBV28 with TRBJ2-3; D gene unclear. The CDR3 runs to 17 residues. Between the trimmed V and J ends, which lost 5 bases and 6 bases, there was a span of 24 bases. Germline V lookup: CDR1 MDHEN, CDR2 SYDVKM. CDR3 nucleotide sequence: TGTGCCAGCAGTCTAGGGTTGATAAAAGGGATGTCGGATACGCAGTATTTT. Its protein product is CASSLGLIKGMSDTQYF.